The present T cell receptor beta chain was sequenced within a study of blood T cell repertoires in COVID-19. Across the whole study: Whether acute or convalescent, the COVID-19 samples came from the United States, Italy and Spain. T cells, B-cell-depleted T cells, or PBMCs supplied cDNA or gDNA.

In the original analysis: Counts of nucleated cells, estimated from reference gene primer amplification, were obtained. The repertoire was sequenced with immunoSEQ multiplex PCR; TCRdb's copy has only in-frame clones and lacks some. V and J calls and clone size follow that table, whereas D and trimming were derived from the DNA. Of under 300,000 clones detected, approximately 85% appear once; the ten largest clones hold 10% to 15%. The CDR3 spans 13 residues. Germline CDR1 SEHNR, CDR2 FQNEAQ (reference sequence). Trimming cost V 5 bases and J 5 bases, with 12 bases left between them. J is TRBJ2-5 and V is TRBV7-9; tentative D call: TRBD2 (5 bases). This receptor was taken from a man older than 75 with acute or convalescent COVID-19. The sequenced sample consisted of peripheral blood. The CDR3 DNA reads as TGTGCCAGCAGCCGATCTGAGGGTGAGACCCAGTACTTC. Residues: CASSRSEGETQYF.